The 28 T cell receptor beta chains presented below share a single source sample, sequenced in a study of T cells in localized non-small cell lung cancer. Measured with immunoSEQ multiplex PCR; TCRdb has only the in-frame clones, and not every one. Of roughly 38,000 clones listed, around 79% are singletons. The source was peripheral blood, collected before any cancer treatment. These receptors all stem from a male donor at least 60 years old with stage III squamous cell lung carcinoma.

This rearrangement joins TRBV20-1 to TRBJ2-7, with D tentatively TRBD2 (5 bases). Trimming removed 3 bases at V and 11 bases at J, with 14 bases between. This CDR3 spans 11 amino acids. Germline CDR1 and CDR2: DFQATT and SNEGSKA (reference sequence). The chain's CDR3 is CSASRTGGEYF. CDR3 DNA: TGCAGTGCTAGCCGGACTGGCGGAGAGTACTTC.

V gene TRBV29-1 combines with J gene TRBJ2-3; D gene uncertain. The CDR3 runs 14 residues. Trimming removed 0 bases from V and 4 bases from J, with 11 bases in between. Looked up from germline, CDR1 is SQVTM and CDR2 is ANQGSEA. The CDR3: CSVEEVVLADTQYF. CDR3 DNA sequence: TGCAGCGTTGAAGAAGTTGTACTGGCAGATACGCAGTATTTT.

The V and J genes are TRBV6-1 and TRBJ2-5; a weak D match, TRBD1 (6 bases). Germline V gives CDR1 MNHNS, CDR2 SASEGT. The V end was cut by 4 bases, the J end by 1 base, with 7 bases between. CDR3 size: 13 residues. The CDR3 coding sequence is TGTGCCAGCAGTGGACAGGTCCAAGAGACCCAGTACTTC. Its protein is CASSGQVQETQYF.

A single count supports this clone. This chain connects TRBV10-3 to TRBJ2-3; no clear D. Germline values: CDR1 ENHRY, CDR2 SYGVKD. V was trimmed by 0 bases and J by 3 bases, leaving 10 bases between them. This CDR3 region has 15 residues. The CDR3 DNA sequence: TGTGCCATCAGTGAGTCCAGCCCGATGACAGATACGCAGTATTTT. Protein sequence: CAISESSPMTDTQYF.

The chain links TRBV18 to TRBJ1-2; D is perhaps TRBD1 (5 bases). Trimming stripped 4 bases from V and 6 bases from J, with 18 bases between. The germline CDR1 and CDR2 sequences are KGHSH and LQKENI. The CDR3 consists of 15 residues. DNA for the CDR3: TGTGCCAGCTCACTCTCTCTACAGGAACTAAATGGCTACACCTTC. Residues: CASSLSLQELNGYTF. Using reference TRBV18 and TRBJ1-2 for the parts outside the CDR3, the full variable domain is NAGVMQNPRHLVRRRGQEARLRCSPMKGHSHVYWYRQLPEEGLKFMVYLQKENIIDESGMPKERFSAEFPKEGPSILRIQQVVRGDSAAYFCASSLSLQELNGYTFGSGTRLTVV.

This clone was recorded a few times. The chain employs TRBV30 and TRBJ2-3; a weak D match, TRBD1 (6 bases). Germline V lookup: CDR1 GTSNPN, CDR2 SVGIG (reference sequence). The ends were cut back, 1 base at V and 2 bases at J, with 16 bases in the middle. This CDR3 is built from 16 residues. The CDR3 DNA reads TGTGCCTGGAGTGCAAGGGGGAAGTTAGTCACAGATACGCAGTATTTT. Protein sequence: CAWSARGKLVTDTQYF.

The chain links TRBV5-6 to TRBJ2-7; TRBD2 matches 11 bases. This CDR3 contains 15 residues. Germline V lookup: CDR1 SGHDT, CDR2 YYEEEE. The ends lost 4 bases at V and 5 bases at J; junction bases unmatched: 8. CDR3 sequence (DNA): TGTGCCAGCAGCCCCTTAGCGGGAGGGCACGACGAGCAGTACTTC. This codes for CASSPLAGGHDEQYF.

This chain uses TRBV5-4 with TRBJ1-4; TRBD1 matches 8 bases. V dropped 2 bases and J dropped 0; count of bases not matched to a gene: 0. CDR1 and CDR2 (germline): SGHNT, YYREEE (reference sequence). The CDR3 runs 15 residues. The CDR3 sequence is CASSLQGATNEKLFF. The DNA for the CDR3 is TGTGCCAGCAGCTTACAGGGGGCAACTAATGAAAAACTGTTTTTT. Using reference TRBV5-4 and TRBJ1-4 for the parts outside the CDR3, the full variable domain is ETGVTQSPTHLIKTRGQQVTLRCSSQSGHNTVSWYQQALGQGPQFIFQYYREEENGRGNFPPRFSGLQFPNYSSELNVNALELDDSALYLCASSLQGATNEKLFFGSGTQLSVL.

J is TRBJ1-5 and V is TRBV27, with D perhaps TRBD1 (5 bases). Deletions cut 5 bases from V and 5 bases from J, with 13 bases between. The CDR3 runs 14 residues. Germline V CDR1 and CDR2: MNHEY, SMNVEV (reference sequence). Here the CDR3 reads CASSRTQGYQPQHF. CDR3 bases: TGTGCCAGCAGTCGTACGCAGGGTTATCAGCCCCAGCATTTT.

The gene calls are TRBV5-1 and TRBJ2-7; 12 bases are a match to TRBD2. The ends lost 2 bases at V and 2 bases at J; junction bases unmatched: 2. This CDR3 contains 15 residues. Germline CDR1 SGHRS, CDR2 YFSETQ. For the CDR3, the DNA is TGCGCCAGCAGCTTAACTAGCGGGGGGACCTACGAGCAGTACTTC. It translates to CASSLTSGGTYEQYF. Full variable domain (outside the CDR3, taken from reference TRBV5-1 and TRBJ2-7): KAGVTQTPRYLIKTRGQQVTLSCSPISGHRSVSWYQQTPGQGLQFLFEYFSETQRNKGNFPGRFSGRQFSNSRSEMNVSTLELGDSALYLCASSLTSGGTYEQYFGPGTRLTVT.

The V gene is TRBV29-1, the J gene TRBJ2-7; TRBD1 aligns across 10 bases. The CDR3 has 13 amino acids. The germline V gene encodes CDR1 SQVTM and CDR2 ANQGSEA. J was trimmed by 4 bases and V by 6 bases; bases with no gene match: 6. CDR3 DNA sequence: TGCAGCGTCGGGGACAGGGGTGCATACGAGCAGTACTTC. Translated: CSVGDRGAYEQYF.

The rearrangement joins TRBV6-1 to TRBJ2-3; D possibly corresponds to TRBD1 (6 bases). The CDR3 covers 15 residues. Germline V gene sequence: CDR1 MNHNS, CDR2 SASEGT. V was pared by 2 bases and J by 5 bases, with 14 bases between. CDR3 loop: CASSEILQGGDTQYF. The CDR3 DNA sequence: TGTGCCAGCAGTGAAATTTTACAGGGCGGAGATACGCAGTATTTT.

The chain uses TRBV10-3 and TRBJ1-1, with D perhaps matching TRBD1 (6 bases). CDR1 and CDR2 (germline): ENHRY, SYGVKD. The CDR3 covers 14 residues. V lost 7 bases and J lost 1, with 13 bases in between. The CDR3, as DNA: TGTGCCATCAAGGGGGGACATACGAACACTGAAGCTTTCTTT. It translates to CAIKGGHTNTEAFF.

This chain links TRBV6-1 with TRBJ1-5, with 8 bases lining up with TRBD1. This CDR3 is built from 16 residues. V trimming: 4 bases; J trimming: 2 bases; junction bases outside the gene matches: 7. CDR1 MNHNS and CDR2 SASEGT come from the germline V gene. The CDR3 here is CASSAFDRGRNQPQHF. The CDR3 DNA follows: TGTGCCAGCAGTGCCTTCGACAGGGGACGCAATCAGCCCCAGCATTTT.

The chain recombines TRBV20-1 with TRBJ1-2; D might be TRBD1 (6 bases). CDR1 DFQATT and CDR2 SNEGSKA come from the germline V gene (reference sequence). V shed 4 bases and J shed 7 bases, with 10 bases lying between them. This CDR3 is built from 11 residues. CDR3 protein: CSATTGFGYTF. The CDR3 DNA follows: TGCAGTGCTACAACAGGGTTTGGCTACACCTTC.

This sequence joins TRBV7-6 and TRBJ1-1; D is ambiguous. The length of the CDR3 is 13 residues. Germline values: CDR1 SGHVS, CDR2 FNYEAQ. V was clipped by 5 bases and J by 1 base, with 8 bases between them. The CDR3 loop is CASSAQENTEAFF. CDR3 nucleotides: TGTGCCAGCAGCGCCCAGGAGAACACTGAAGCTTTCTTT.

The chain couples TRBV6-5 to TRBJ1-2; 10 nucleotides agree with TRBD1. The CDR3 has 16 amino acids. V trimming: 2 bases; J trimming: 4 bases; junction bases outside the gene matches: 7. The germline V gene encodes CDR1 MNHEY and CDR2 SVGAGI. CDR3 loop: CASSYLIRTGGYGYTF. Here the CDR3 DNA reads TGTGCCAGCAGTTACCTAATCCGGACAGGGGGCTATGGCTACACCTTC.

The chain couples TRBV7-3 to TRBJ2-2; no definite D call. V was shortened by 4 bases and J by 0 bases, with 9 bases between the two germline ends. CDR1 SGHTA and CDR2 FQGTGA come from the germline V gene. The CDR3 totals 15 residues. The CDR3 reads CASSSRIANTGELFF. As DNA, the CDR3 is TGTGCCAGCAGCTCTCGAATAGCGAACACCGGGGAGCTGTTTTTT. Combining the CDR3 with reference TRBV7-3 and TRBJ2-2 gives the whole variable domain GAGVSQTPSNKVTEKGKYVELRCDPISGHTALYWYRQSLGQGPEFLIYFQGTGAADDSGLPNDRFFAVRPEGSVSTLKIQRTERGDSAVYLCASSSRIANTGELFFGEGSRLTVL.

The V and J genes are TRBV5-1 and TRBJ2-2; no clear D. The germline CDR1 and CDR2 sequences are SGHRS and YFSETQ. The CDR3 has 13 amino acids. V lost 1 base and J lost 6, with 7 bases in between. CDR3 sequence: CASSLNPPGELFF. The CDR3 DNA reads as TGCGCCAGCAGCTTGAACCCTCCCGGGGAGCTGTTTTTT.

The V and J genes are TRBV6-5 and TRBJ2-3, with 10 nucleotides matching TRBD1. After removal of 6 bases from V and 5 bases from J, the junction contained 2 bases not matched to a gene. There are 13 residues in the CDR3. CDR1 and CDR2 (germline): MNHEY, SVGAGI. The CDR3 sequence is CASRRTGGDTQYF. The CDR3 bases are TGTGCCAGCAGACGGACAGGGGGAGATACGCAGTATTTT.

The J gene is TRBJ2-7, the V gene TRBV5-1; no clear D gene. The CDR3 contains 13 residues. Germline V gene data show CDR1 as SGHRS and CDR2 as YFSETQ. V gave up 0 bases and J gave up 0 bases, with 4 bases separating them. CDR3 nucleotide sequence: TGCGCCAGCAGCTTGGGGTACTCCTACGAGCAGTACTTC. It translates to CASSLGYSYEQYF.

This chain connects TRBV25-1 to TRBJ2-2, with TRBD1 matching 8 bases. V gave up 3 bases and J gave up 4 bases; unmatched junction bases: 1. From germline, CDR1 is MGHDK and CDR2 SYGVNS. CDR3 length equals 14 residues. CDR3 region: CASSEGTGTGELFF. The CDR3 DNA is TGTGCCAGCAGTGAGGGGACAGGCACCGGGGAGCTGTTTTTT.

V usage is TRBV5-1 and J usage is TRBJ2-1; TRBD1 aligns across 8 bases. The germline CDR1 and CDR2 sequences are SGHRS and YFSETQ. The junction had 11 bases not matched to a gene; V was cut back by 4 bases and J by 5 bases. This CDR3 is 16 amino acids long. CDR3 nucleotides: TGCGCCAGCAGCCAATCCGGGACAGGAGCTAACAATGAGCAGTTCTTC. The encoded protein is CASSQSGTGANNEQFF.

The CDR3 sequence is CASSPTGAWSRLFF. The CDR3 DNA reads as TGCGCCAGCAGTCCGACAGGGGCATGGAGTAGGCTGTTTTTT. The chain joins TRBV4-1 to TRBJ1-4; 8 positions agree with TRBD1. CDR1 is MGHRA, CDR2 YSYEKL, per germline. The CDR3 has 14 amino acids. V shed 6 bases, J shed 14 bases, and the junction held 14 bases outside the gene matches.

V is TRBV7-2 and J is TRBJ1-2; D ambiguous. Germline V gives CDR1 SGHTA, CDR2 FQGNSA. CDR3 size: 13 residues. V lost 3 bases and J lost 8, with 13 bases in between. The CDR3 bases are TGTGCCAGCAGCTTCGCCGAGGCGCGGGGCTACACCTTC. This gives the protein CASSFAEARGYTF.

This clone was detected once. The rearrangement uses TRBV30 and TRBJ1-1, with 7 bases identical to TRBD1. V lost 3 bases and J lost 0; bases outside the gene matches: 7. CDR1 and CDR2 (germline): GTSNPN, SVGIG (reference sequence). The CDR3 is made up of 15 amino acids. For the CDR3, the DNA is TGTGCCTGGAGCACGACAGGGCTATTGAACACTGAAGCTTTCTTT. Its protein is CAWSTTGLLNTEAFF.

The genes are TRBV7-8 and TRBJ2-1, with a weak D call TRBD2 (6 bases). There are 14 residues in the CDR3. Germline V lookup: CDR1 SGHVS, CDR2 FQNEAQ. V lost 7 bases and J lost 0, with 10 bases in between. DNA of the CDR3: TGTGCCAGCAACCTAGCGACCTCCTACAATGAGCAGTTCTTC. The encoded protein is CASNLATSYNEQFF.

The chain is built from TRBV2 and TRBJ1-1; weak D call: TRBD1 (6 bases). The length of the CDR3 is 15 residues. Germline-derived CDR1 and CDR2 are SNHLY and FYNNEI. Trimming left V 6 bases short and J 4 bases short, with 18 bases between. The CDR3 bases are TGTGCCAGCAGCCTGGACAGCCGGGTGGGCACTGAAGCTTTCTTT. This codes for CASSLDSRVGTEAFF.